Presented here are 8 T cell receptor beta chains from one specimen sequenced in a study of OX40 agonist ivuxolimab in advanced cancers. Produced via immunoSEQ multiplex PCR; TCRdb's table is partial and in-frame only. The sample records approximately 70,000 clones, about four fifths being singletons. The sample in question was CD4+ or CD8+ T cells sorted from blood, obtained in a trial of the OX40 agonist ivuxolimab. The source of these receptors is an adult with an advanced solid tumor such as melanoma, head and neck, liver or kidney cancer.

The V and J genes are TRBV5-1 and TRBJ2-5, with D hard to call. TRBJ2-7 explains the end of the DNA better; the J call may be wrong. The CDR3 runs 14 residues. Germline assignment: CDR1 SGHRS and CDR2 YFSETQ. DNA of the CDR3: TGCGCCAGCAGATTTCGGGCAGAAAGTATCGAGCAGTACTTC. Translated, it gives CASRFRAESIEQYF.

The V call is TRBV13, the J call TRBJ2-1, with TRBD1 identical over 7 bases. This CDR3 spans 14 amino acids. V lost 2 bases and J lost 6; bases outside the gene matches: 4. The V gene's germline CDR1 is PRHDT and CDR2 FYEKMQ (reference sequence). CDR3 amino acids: CASSLLQGSNEQFF. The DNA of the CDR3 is TGTGCCAGCAGCTTATTACAGGGGTCCAATGAGCAGTTCTTC.

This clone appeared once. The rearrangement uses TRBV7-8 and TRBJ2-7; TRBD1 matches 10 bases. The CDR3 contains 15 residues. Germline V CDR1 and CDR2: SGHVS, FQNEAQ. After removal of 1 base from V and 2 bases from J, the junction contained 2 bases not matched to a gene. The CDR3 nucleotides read TGTGCCAGCAGCTTAGTAGGGACAGGGGCCTACGAGCAGTACTTC. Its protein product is CASSLVGTGAYEQYF.

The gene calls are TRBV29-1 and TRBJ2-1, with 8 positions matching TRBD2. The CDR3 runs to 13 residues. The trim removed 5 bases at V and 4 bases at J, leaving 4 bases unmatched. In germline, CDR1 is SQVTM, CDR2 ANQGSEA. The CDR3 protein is CSVRRGEYNEQFF. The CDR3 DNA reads TGCAGCGTTCGGCGGGGGGAGTACAATGAGCAGTTCTTC.

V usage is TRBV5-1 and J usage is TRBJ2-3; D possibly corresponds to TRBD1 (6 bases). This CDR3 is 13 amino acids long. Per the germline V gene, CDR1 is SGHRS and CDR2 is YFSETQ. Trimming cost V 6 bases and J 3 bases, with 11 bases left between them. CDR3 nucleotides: TGCGCCAGCAACGAACAGGGAACAGATACGCAGTATTTT. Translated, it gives CASNEQGTDTQYF.

The CDR3 nucleotides are TGTGCCACCAGCAGAGATCTAATGGGCAGGGGAAGAGGGAACACTGAAGCTTTCTTT. This codes for CATSRDLMGRGRGNTEAFF. The V gene is TRBV15, the J gene TRBJ1-1; the D gene is possibly TRBD1 (6 bases). This CDR3 comprises 19 residues. CDR1 is LNHNV, CDR2 YYDKDF, per germline (reference sequence). V shed 0 bases and J shed 1 base, with 21 bases lying between them. The full variable domain, rest sourced from reference TRBV15 and TRBJ1-1, is DAMVIQNPRYQVTQFGKPVTLSCSQTLNHNVMYWYQQKSSQAPKLLFHYYDKDFNNEADTPDNFQSRRPNTSFCFLDIRSPGLGDTAMYLCATSRDLMGRGRGNTEAFFGQGTRLTVV.

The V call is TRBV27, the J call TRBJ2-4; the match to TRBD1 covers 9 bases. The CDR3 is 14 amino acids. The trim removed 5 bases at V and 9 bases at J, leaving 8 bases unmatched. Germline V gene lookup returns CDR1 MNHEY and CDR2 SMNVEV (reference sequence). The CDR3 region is CASSPGTGWGIQYF. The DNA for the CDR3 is TGTGCCAGCAGTCCCGGGACAGGGTGGGGCATTCAGTACTTC.

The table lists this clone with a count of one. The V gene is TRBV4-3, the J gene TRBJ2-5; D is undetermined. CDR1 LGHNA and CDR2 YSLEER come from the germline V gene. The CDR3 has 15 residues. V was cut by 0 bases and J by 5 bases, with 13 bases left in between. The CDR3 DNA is TGCGCCAGCAGCCAAGATGAGAAGGGCCGGGAGACCCAGTACTTC. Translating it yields CASSQDEKGRETQYF.